This T cell receptor (beta chain) emerged from a study of regulatory T cells in long-lasting Graves disease. This clonotype was detected many times. Stated time point: persistent/refractory GD, antithyroid drugs over 5 years with positive TRAb. Generation of the TCR library employed RNA extracted from PBMCs. To make TCR beta libraries, researchers used iRepertoire HTBI primers and Arm-PCR of CDR3 regions. A single record per CDR3 protein comes from TCRdb applying MiXCR to the multiplex PCR reads. The table has a few hundred thousand distinct CDR3 sequences, about 21% seen once; the top ten hold roughly an eighth. Trimming stripped 5 bases from V and 5 bases from J, with 19 bases between. Germline CDR1 is LGHDT and CDR2 is YNNKEL (reference sequence). This CDR3 region has 15 residues.

The chain has TRBV3-1 and TRBJ2-7; D is perhaps TRBD2 (5 bases). The source material was peripheral blood mononuclear cells (PBMCs), sampled when the disease was refractory, from a patient treated with antithyroid drugs. This TCR came from a female donor with Graves disease. CDR3: CASSRNLVGADEQYF. The CDR3 coding sequence is TGTGCCAGCAGCAGGAATTTGGTGGGAGCGGACGAGCAGTACTTC.